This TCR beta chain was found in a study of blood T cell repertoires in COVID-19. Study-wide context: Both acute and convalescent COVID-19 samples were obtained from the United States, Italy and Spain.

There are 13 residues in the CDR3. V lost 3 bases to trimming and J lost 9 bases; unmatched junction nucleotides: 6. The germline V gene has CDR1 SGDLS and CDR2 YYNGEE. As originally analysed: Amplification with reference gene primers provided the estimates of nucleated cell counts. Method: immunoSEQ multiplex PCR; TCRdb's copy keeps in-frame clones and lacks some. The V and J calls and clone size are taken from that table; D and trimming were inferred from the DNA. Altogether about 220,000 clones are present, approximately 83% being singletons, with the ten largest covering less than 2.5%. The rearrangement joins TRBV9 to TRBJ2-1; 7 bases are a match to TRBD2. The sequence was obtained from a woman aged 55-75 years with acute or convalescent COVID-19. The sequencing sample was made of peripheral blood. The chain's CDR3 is CASSALAGVEQFF. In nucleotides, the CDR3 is TGTGCCAGCAGCGCCCTGGCGGGGGTTGAGCAGTTCTTC.